This T cell receptor (beta chain) was documented in a study of CD8 T cells in ankylosing spondylitis. In the case of this clonotype: What it binds is not known.

General study results and limits: Typical of ankylosing spondylitis blood, it appeared, was a TCR beta motif of fewer than ten highly homologous variants.

The CDR3 has 12 residues. In germline, CDR1 is LNHNV, CDR2 YYDKDF (reference sequence). Trimming left V 0 bases short and J 5 bases short, with 4 bases between. Library preparation for TCR beta used quantitative 5'-RACE with molecular barcodes. One entry per CDR3 protein, called by TCRdb with MiXCR from the 5' RACE reads. The repertoire holds hundreds of thousands of distinct CDR3 sequences, with roughly a quarter as singletons. The gene calls are TRBV15 and TRBJ2-5, with D unresolved. The specimen was blood, either unsorted or a sorted T cell fraction (not recorded which). This clonotype originated in a male donor with ankylosing spondylitis. The CDR3 region is CATSRDKETQYF. For the CDR3, the DNA is TGTGCCACCAGCAGAGATAAGGAGACCCAGTACTTC.